Each of the 29 T cell receptor beta chains below was sequenced from the same sample in a study of T-cell memory formation after mild COVID-19. MiXCR, applied by TCRdb to the 5' RACE reads, yields one record per CDR3 protein. The sample shows over 350,000 distinct CDR3 sequences, about 16% of them seen only once. Sequenced material: PBMCs or a T cell subset sorted from them (not recorded which). The receptors originated from a man between 18 and 29 years old who had mild COVID-19 (a few samples of this study predate the infection). Cell type and time point are not known.

This clonotype showed up just a few times. The gene calls are TRBV20-1 and TRBJ1-1; D possibly corresponds to TRBD1 (6 bases). The CDR3 has 13 residues. The V gene's germline CDR1 is DFQATT and CDR2 SNEGSKA (reference sequence). Trimming left V 5 bases short and J 4 bases short, with 14 bases between. The CDR3, as DNA: TGCAGTGCTCAAACCCGAGGGGGCACTGAAGCTTTCTTT. It specifies CSAQTRGGTEAFF.

There are a few counts of this clonotype. The chain carries TRBV5-4 and TRBJ2-7, with TRBD2 identical over 8 bases. This CDR3 spans 15 amino acids. In germline, CDR1 is SGHNT, CDR2 YYREEE (reference sequence). Losses at the gene ends were 4 bases for V and 2 bases for J; bases not matched to a gene: 8. The CDR3 DNA reads TGTGCCAGCAGCGGGGGCGGTAGCGGGGCCTACGAGCAGTACTTC. Its translation is CASSGGGSGAYEQYF.

This clonotype was seen a few times. The rearrangement uses TRBV7-9 and TRBJ2-4; no clear D. The CDR3 runs 12 residues. Deletions cut 6 bases from V and 8 bases from J, with 11 bases between. Germline CDR1 and CDR2: SEHNR and FQNEAQ (reference sequence). The CDR3 sequence: CASSHQVDIQYF. In DNA, the CDR3 is TGTGCCAGCAGTCATCAGGTTGACATTCAGTACTTC.

The chain carries TRBV5-6 and TRBJ1-2; perhaps TRBD1 as D (5 bases). Trimming stripped 4 bases from V and 2 bases from J, with 9 bases between. From germline, CDR1 is SGHDT and CDR2 YYEEEE. This CDR3 has 13 residues. CDR3 nucleotide sequence: TGTGCCAGCAGCATCGGGGGGAACTATGGCTACACCTTC. Amino acids: CASSIGGNYGYTF.

This clonotype was detected only a few times. V gene TRBV12-3 or TRBV12-4 combines with J gene TRBJ1-2; D gene unclear. This CDR3 region has 13 residues. Trimming left V 5 bases short and J 7 bases short, with 14 bases between. Here the CDR3 reads CASSPFRWAGYTF. The CDR3 nucleotides read TGTGCCAGCAGTCCCTTCCGGTGGGCTGGCTACACCTTC.

This clonotype has a handful of counts. V usage is TRBV7-2 and J usage is TRBJ1-4; no clear D. There are 14 residues in the CDR3. Germline V gene data show CDR1 as SGHTA and CDR2 as FQGNSA. V lost 2 bases to trimming and J lost 5 bases, with 9 bases between them. The CDR3 DNA sequence: TGTGCCAGCAGCTTAAGGGCAGGAAATGAAAAACTGTTTTTT. This encodes CASSLRAGNEKLFF.

The V and J genes are TRBV5-1 and TRBJ2-3; 10 bases align to TRBD2. CDR3 size: 16 residues. With 5 bases clipped from V and 3 bases from J, the junction kept 9 bases outside the gene matches. Germline V gives CDR1 SGHRS, CDR2 YFSETQ. The CDR3 DNA follows: TGCGCCAGCAGTCCTCAGCGGGGGGGTTCGACAGATACGCAGTATTTT. This translates into CASSPQRGGSTDTQYF. Drawing the rest from reference TRBV5-1 and TRBJ2-3, the complete variable domain is KAGVTQTPRYLIKTRGQQVTLSCSPISGHRSVSWYQQTPGQGLQFLFEYFSETQRNKGNFPGRFSGRQFSNSRSEMNVSTLELGDSALYLCASSPQRGGSTDTQYFGPGTRLTVL.

The genes are TRBV18 and TRBJ1-6, with D perhaps matching TRBD1 (5 bases). The CDR3 spans 16 residues. Deletions cut 2 bases from V and 7 bases from J, with 15 bases between. Germline V CDR1 and CDR2: KGHSH, LQKENI. CDR3 nucleotides: TGTGCCAGCTCACCAGGGTGGGGACTTGACAATTCACCCCTCCACTTT. Protein product: CASSPGWGLDNSPLHF.

In its sample, this clonotype was seen a few times. V and J are TRBV7-9 and TRBJ2-3, with D possibly being TRBD2 (5 bases). This CDR3 has 16 amino acids. V was shortened by 0 bases and J by 2 bases, with 12 bases between the two germline ends. Germline V gives CDR1 SEHNR, CDR2 FQNEAQ (reference sequence). The CDR3 region is CASSLATGGYTDTQYF. The CDR3 bases are TGTGCCAGCAGCTTAGCCACTGGAGGCTACACAGATACGCAGTATTTT.

V is TRBV29-1 and J is TRBJ1-5, with D possibly TRBD1 on 5 matching bases. Trimming cost V 8 bases and J 11 bases, with 25 bases left between them. The CDR3 is 14 amino acids. Germline loops: CDR1 SQVTM, CDR2 ANQGSEA. In nucleotides, the CDR3 is TGCAGCCCCGATCGTTCCGGGACGCCAAAGGCCCAGCATTTT. Protein sequence: CSPDRSGTPKAQHF.

This clonotype has a handful of counts. This chain joins TRBV20-1 and TRBJ2-1; 10 bases map to TRBD2. Trimming removed 6 bases from V and 5 bases from J; junction bases left unmatched: 7. Germline CDR1 reads DFQATT; CDR2 reads SNEGSKA (reference sequence). The CDR3 covers 14 residues. In DNA form, the CDR3 reads TGCAGTGCCCCCGGGACTAGCGTTCACAATGAGCAGTTCTTC. As protein: CSAPGTSVHNEQFF.

This chain uses TRBV6-2 or TRBV6-3 with TRBJ2-5; D is possibly TRBD2 (5 bases). V was clipped by 8 bases and J by 7 bases, with 17 bases between them. This CDR3 has 13 residues. From germline, CDR1 is MNHEY and CDR2 SVGEGT. The CDR3: CASLDFARGTQYF. CDR3 coding DNA: TGTGCCAGCTTGGATTTCGCTCGGGGGACCCAGTACTTC.

The V and J genes are TRBV7-2 and TRBJ2-5; D not resolved. The germline V gene has CDR1 SGHTA and CDR2 FQGNSA. V was cut by 7 bases and J by 1 base, with 16 bases left in between. The CDR3 loop spans 15 amino acids. CDR3 bases: TGTGCCAGCACCCTGCCCGGCAGGAGCCAAGAGACCCAGTACTTC. This codes for CASTLPGRSQETQYF.

This clonotype was detected a few times. The J gene is TRBJ2-1, the V gene TRBV5-1, with D possibly TRBD1 on 5 matching bases. The CDR3 is made up of 15 amino acids. Germline V lookup: CDR1 SGHRS, CDR2 YFSETQ. V was trimmed by 5 bases and J by 3 bases, leaving 15 bases between them. This CDR3 reads CASRLTDYLYNEQFF. The CDR3 region has the DNA TGCGCCAGCAGGTTGACAGATTATCTCTACAATGAGCAGTTCTTC.

The chain couples TRBV7-2 to TRBJ1-1; D not certain. CDR1 and CDR2 from the germline V gene are SGHTA and FQGNSA. The CDR3 has 14 residues. Between the trimmed V and J ends, which lost 4 bases and 3 bases, there was a span of 12 bases. This CDR3 is CASSSFPGDTEAFF. Written as DNA, the CDR3 is TGTGCCAGCAGCTCTTTCCCCGGGGACACTGAAGCTTTCTTT.

This clonotype turned up a few times. DNA for the CDR3: TGTGCCAGCAGCTTGGACCTCTTTCGAGGCGGCGAGCAGTACGTC. The encoded protein is CASSLDLFRGGEQYV. V gene TRBV5-5 combines with J gene TRBJ2-7; D ambiguous. Germline V gene data show CDR1 as SGHKS and CDR2 as YYEKEE (reference sequence). The CDR3 totals 15 residues. With 0 bases removed from V and 6 bases from J, the gap between germline ends came to 16 bases.

The rearrangement joins TRBV7-3 to TRBJ2-1; 7 positions agree with TRBD2. V shed 11 bases and J 11 bases; nucleotides not matched to a gene: 6. The V gene's germline CDR1 is SGHTA and CDR2 FQGTGA. The CDR3 length is 10 residues. The CDR3 DNA reads TGTGCCCGGGGGGACCAACAGCAGTTCTTC. It codes for CARGDQQQFF.

This rearrangement joins TRBV9 to TRBJ2-3; D call uncertain. CDR3 length equals 16 residues. CDR1 is SGDLS and CDR2 is YYNGEE in the germline V gene. Trimming took 0 bases from V and 1 from J, leaving 12 bases between them. The CDR3 reads CASSVEAGRGTDTQYF. CDR3 coding DNA: TGTGCCAGCAGCGTAGAGGCAGGACGGGGCACAGATACGCAGTATTTT.

V is TRBV24-1 and J is TRBJ2-1, with 7 bases matching TRBD1. This CDR3 is 14 amino acids long. V lost 5 bases and J lost 4; bases outside the gene matches: 4. Germline CDR1 reads KGHDR; CDR2 reads SFDVKD. CDR3 sequence: CATSGQGSYNEQFF. The CDR3 DNA is TGTGCCACCAGTGGACAGGGATCGTACAATGAGCAGTTCTTC.

The rearrangement joins TRBV4-3 to TRBJ2-5; D is unclear. Trimming cost V 4 bases and J 4 bases, with 10 bases left between them. Germline CDR1 and CDR2: LGHNA and YSLEER. The length of the CDR3 is 13 residues. In nucleotides, the CDR3 is TGCGCCAGCAGCCCCCGGATCCGAGAGACCCAGTACTTC. As protein: CASSPRIRETQYF.

This clonotype was recorded a few times. The rearrangement joins TRBV11-2 to TRBJ2-1; D is uncertain. This CDR3 contains 15 residues. Between the trimmed V and J ends, which lost 4 bases and 0 bases, there was a span of 10 bases. Per germline, CDR1 SGHAT and CDR2 FQNNGV. CDR3 nucleotide sequence: TGTGCCAGCAGCTCAGGCTCGAGCTCCTACAATGAGCAGTTCTTC. Encoded protein: CASSSGSSSYNEQFF.

V usage is TRBV20-1 and J usage is TRBJ2-7, with D tentatively TRBD1 (6 bases). Germline V gene sequence: CDR1 DFQATT, CDR2 SNEGSKA (reference sequence). The V gene lost 3 bases and the J gene lost 0 bases, with 9 bases spanning the gap. The CDR3 is made up of 13 amino acids. CDR3 in amino acids: CSASQGSSYEQYF. The CDR3 coding sequence is TGCAGTGCTAGCCAGGGGAGCTCCTACGAGCAGTACTTC.

This clonotype has just a few counts. V is TRBV21-1 and J is TRBJ2-7; the table assigns TRBD1, which was not confirmed against the DNA. TRBV21-1 is deemed a pseudogene. The CDR3 loop spans 18 amino acids. For the CDR3, the DNA is TGTGCCAGCAGATCACCATCCGGTCTAGACAGGGGGTTCCACGAGCAGTACGTC. This codes for CASRSPSGLDRGFHEQYV.

The chain recombines TRBV29-1 with TRBJ1-2; TRBD1 agrees at 7 bases. Looked up from germline, CDR1 is SQVTM and CDR2 is ANQGSEA. The CDR3 spans 11 residues. V trimming: 7 bases; J trimming: 6 bases; junction bases outside the gene matches: 5. CDR3 in DNA: TGCAGCGGGGGGACAGCTAATGGCTACACCTTC. This translates into CSGGTANGYTF.

This clonotype turned up a few times. The V gene is TRBV6-5, the J gene TRBJ1-1; D is undetermined. V lost 5 bases, J lost 0 bases, and 16 bases lay in between. Germline lookup yields CDR1 MNHEY and CDR2 SVGAGI. CDR3 length: 16 amino acids. Written as DNA, the CDR3 is TGTGCCAGCAGTACCCGGCCCGGACCCATGAACACTGAAGCTTTCTTT. Its protein is CASSTRPGPMNTEAFF.

This clonotype was detected only a few times. This chain links TRBV6-5 with TRBJ2-2; TRBD1 matches 9 bases. The germline V gene has CDR1 MNHEY and CDR2 SVGAGI. CDR3 length: 16 residues. Germline trimming cut 3 bases from V and 4 bases from J; bases unmatched to any gene: 6. CDR3 loop: CASSYSGTGSTGELFF. The CDR3, as DNA: TGTGCCAGCAGTTATTCCGGGACAGGGAGCACCGGGGAGCTGTTTTTT.

This clonotype was counted a few times. This chain links TRBV4-1 with TRBJ2-4; D is unclear. Germline V gene data show CDR1 as MGHRA and CDR2 as YSYEKL. With 5 bases removed from V and 9 bases from J, the gap between germline ends came to 17 bases. The CDR3 loop spans 14 amino acids. The CDR3 region has the DNA TGCGCCAGCAGCACCCGGACGGAAATTGGCATTCAGTACTTC. Encoded protein: CASSTRTEIGIQYF.

Only a few counts were recorded for this clonotype. The rearrangement joins TRBV11-1 to TRBJ2-4; D gene ambiguous. This CDR3 region has 16 residues. The germline V and J ends were trimmed by 2 bases and 0 bases, with 11 bases remaining between them. CDR1 and CDR2 (germline): SGHAT, FQDESV (reference sequence). The CDR3 loop is CASSLRSAVAKNIQYF. The CDR3 coding sequence is TGTGCCAGCAGCTTACGGTCGGCAGTAGCCAAAAACATTCAGTACTTC.

This clonotype turned up a few times. V is TRBV7-6 and J is TRBJ1-1; D is ambiguous. The CDR3 runs 14 residues. The V gene's germline CDR1 is SGHVS and CDR2 FNYEAQ. Trimming left V 0 bases short and J 6 bases short, with 11 bases between. The CDR3 loop reads CASSLAPGFAEAFF. CDR3 bases: TGTGCCAGCAGCTTAGCGCCGGGGTTCGCTGAAGCTTTCTTT.